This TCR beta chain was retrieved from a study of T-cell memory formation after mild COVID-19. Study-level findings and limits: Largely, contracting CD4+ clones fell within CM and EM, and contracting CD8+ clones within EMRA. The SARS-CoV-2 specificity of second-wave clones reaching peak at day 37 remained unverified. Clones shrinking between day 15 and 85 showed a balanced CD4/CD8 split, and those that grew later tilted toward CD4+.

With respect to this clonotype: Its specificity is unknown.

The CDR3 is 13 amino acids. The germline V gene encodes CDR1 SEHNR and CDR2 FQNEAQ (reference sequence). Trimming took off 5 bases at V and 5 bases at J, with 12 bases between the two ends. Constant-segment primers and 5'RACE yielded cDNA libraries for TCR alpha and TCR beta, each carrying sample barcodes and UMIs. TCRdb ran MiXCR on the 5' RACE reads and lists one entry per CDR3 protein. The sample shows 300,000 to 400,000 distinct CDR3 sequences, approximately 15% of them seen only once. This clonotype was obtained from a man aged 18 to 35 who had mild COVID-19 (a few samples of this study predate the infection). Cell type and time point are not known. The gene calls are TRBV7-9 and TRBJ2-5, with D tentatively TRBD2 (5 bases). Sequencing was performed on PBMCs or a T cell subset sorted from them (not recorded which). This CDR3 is CASSHQRVETQYF. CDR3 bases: TGTGCCAGCAGCCACCAGAGGGTGGAGACCCAGTACTTC.